Shown below are 19 T cell receptor beta chains from a single sample sequenced in a study of CD8 T cells in Susac syndrome (dated by TCRdb to the late 2010s). Library method: the immunoSEQ multiplex PCR assay. RNA was extracted using the RNeasy kit, and roughly 0.5 to 1 ug of the RNA was reverse transcribed with random hexamers. The public reads were reanalyzed by TCRdb: fastp trimming at Q25, MiXCR alignment, in-frame beta chains only. Every CDR3 protein is listed once, alongside the most common genes and DNA of its rows. This sample gives roughly 180,000 distinct CDR3 sequences in total; about 95% of them show up just once. Approximately 0.098% of the sample rests with the top ten. Sequences were obtained from CD4+ T cells from PBMCs. These receptors all stem from a human donor in good health.

CDR3 sequence (DNA): TGTGCCAGCAGCGGGGGAGCGGGAGGGGCCAATGAGCAGTTCTTC. Protein: CASSGGAGGANEQFF. This chain uses TRBV5-4 with TRBJ2-1; 10 positions agree with TRBD2. The CDR3 is made up of 15 amino acids. Trimming took 4 bases from V and 6 from J; bases not matched to a gene: 7. Looked up from germline, CDR1 is SGHNT and CDR2 is YYREEE (reference sequence).

This chain joins TRBV27 and TRBJ2-3; TRBD1 agrees at 9 bases. This CDR3 comprises 14 residues. V trimming: 7 bases; J trimming: 5 bases; junction bases outside the gene matches: 7. Looked up from germline, CDR1 is MNHEY and CDR2 is SMNVEV (reference sequence). DNA for the CDR3: TGTGCCAGCAAACTACAGGGGGCAGGAGATACGCAGTATTTT. Translated: CASKLQGAGDTQYF.

The rearrangement joins TRBV7-2 to TRBJ2-1, with TRBD2 as a possible D gene (6 bases). This CDR3 comprises 13 residues. Trimming removed 2 bases at V and 7 bases at J, with 9 bases between. Germline V gives CDR1 SGHTA, CDR2 FQGNSA. CDR3 sequence: CASSLRSGNEQFF. CDR3 nucleotides: TGTGCCAGCAGCTTAAGGAGCGGGAATGAGCAGTTCTTC.

V and J are TRBV28 and TRBJ1-5; D call uncertain. The CDR3 contains 11 residues. CDR1 and CDR2 from the germline V gene are MDHEN and SYDVKM. With 5 bases removed from V and 3 bases from J, the gap between germline ends came to 2 bases. CDR3 nucleotide sequence: TGTGCCAGCAGTGACAATCAGCCCCAGCATTTT. Its translation is CASSDNQPQHF.

The V call is TRBV30, the J call TRBJ2-1; weak D call: TRBD2 (6 bases). The V and J ends lost 8 bases and 7 bases respectively, with 21 bases between them. The CDR3 totals 14 residues. Germline V CDR1 and CDR2: GTSNPN, SVGIG (reference sequence). This CDR3 reads CASFRGLGSNEQFF. In DNA form, the CDR3 reads TGTGCCAGCTTTAGGGGACTGGGGTCGAATGAGCAGTTCTTC.

This chain connects TRBV5-1 to TRBJ1-1; 11 nucleotides agree with TRBD1. Germline CDR1 SGHRS, CDR2 YFSETQ. This CDR3 has 14 residues. The trim removed 1 base at V and 7 bases at J, leaving 3 bases unmatched. This CDR3 reads CASSLWTGGSEAFF. CDR3 nucleotides: TGCGCCAGCAGCTTGTGGACAGGGGGCAGTGAAGCTTTCTTT. Full variable domain (remainder filled in from reference TRBV5-1 and TRBJ1-1): KAGVTQTPRYLIKTRGQQVTLSCSPISGHRSVSWYQQTPGQGLQFLFEYFSETQRNKGNFPGRFSGRQFSNSRSEMNVSTLELGDSALYLCASSLWTGGSEAFFGQGTRLTVV.

The gene calls are TRBV6-2 or TRBV6-3 and TRBJ1-2, with D uncertain. V lost 6 bases to trimming and J lost 2 bases, with 10 bases between them. The CDR3 sequence is 13 residues long. Germline assignment: CDR1 MNHEY and CDR2 SVGEGT. The CDR3 region has the DNA TGTGCCAGCAGCGAGCGGAGGAACTATGGCTACACCTTC. Its translation is CASSERRNYGYTF.

The chain carries TRBV27 and TRBJ1-1; D uncertain. Germline V lookup: CDR1 MNHEY, CDR2 SMNVEV (reference sequence). V lost 1 base and J lost 1, with 7 bases in between. This CDR3 is 14 amino acids long. CDR3 sequence: CASSLLSGNTEAFF. The CDR3 DNA follows: TGTGCCAGCAGTTTATTGTCAGGGAACACTGAAGCTTTCTTT.

The V gene is TRBV9, the J gene TRBJ2-3; D is unclear. Germline lookup yields CDR1 SGDLS and CDR2 YYNGEE. The CDR3 has 16 amino acids. Trimming took off 0 bases at V and 2 bases at J, with 13 bases between the two ends. CDR3 loop: CASSVEGSVSTDTQYF. CDR3 nucleotides: TGTGCCAGCAGCGTAGAAGGAAGCGTCTCCACAGATACGCAGTATTTT.

The V and J genes are TRBV20-1 and TRBJ2-3; D gene ambiguous. Germline V gene data show CDR1 as DFQATT and CDR2 as SNEGSKA (reference sequence). The V gene lost 6 bases and the J gene lost 5 bases, with 9 bases spanning the gap. The CDR3 spans 11 residues. The CDR3: CSAPLLDTQYF. In nucleotides, the CDR3 is TGCAGTGCCCCCCTCCTAGATACGCAGTATTTT.

The chain carries TRBV4-3 and TRBJ2-1; D is perhaps TRBD1 (5 bases). Trimming shortened V by 0 bases and J by 9 bases, and 12 bases separated the two germline ends. The germline V gene encodes CDR1 LGHNA and CDR2 YSLEER. The CDR3 length is 14 residues. The CDR3 sequence is CASSQEALQGEQFF. The CDR3 DNA reads as TGCGCCAGCAGCCAAGAGGCCCTGCAGGGTGAGCAGTTCTTC.

The J gene is TRBJ2-3, the V gene TRBV29-1; D uncertain. CDR3 length: 11 amino acids. The germline gives CDR1 SQVTM, CDR2 ANQGSEA. Trimming stripped 2 bases from V and 6 bases from J, with 6 bases between. Here the CDR3 reads CSVERWDTQYF. The CDR3 coding sequence is TGCAGCGTTGAACGGTGGGATACGCAGTATTTT.

The V call is TRBV30, the J call TRBJ2-1; no reliable D call. The CDR3 has 11 amino acids. Germline V CDR1 and CDR2: GTSNPN, SVGIG (reference sequence). Trimming pared 1 base from V and 10 bases from J, leaving 8 bases between. The chain's CDR3 is CAWSGRKEQFF. In DNA form, the CDR3 reads TGTGCCTGGAGTGGGAGAAAGGAGCAGTTCTTC.

The V and J genes are TRBV27 and TRBJ1-2; D is possibly TRBD1 (6 bases). Germline CDR1 is MNHEY and CDR2 is SMNVEV (reference sequence). This CDR3 region has 14 residues. V was trimmed by 3 bases and J by 7 bases, leaving 15 bases between them. This CDR3 reads CASSLDGGAFGYTF. The DNA for the CDR3 is TGTGCCAGCAGTTTGGACGGGGGGGCCTTTGGCTACACCTTC.

In this sample, this clonotype turned up once. The chain has TRBV18 and TRBJ2-1; 10 nucleotides align to TRBD2. The V gene end was trimmed by 0 bases and the J gene end by 9 bases; junction bases not matched to a gene: 5. CDR1 KGHSH and CDR2 LQKENI come from the germline V gene. The CDR3 loop spans 15 amino acids. CDR3 coding DNA: TGTGCCAGCTCACCACCGGCTAGCGGGAGACGTGAGCAGTTCTTC. Translating it yields CASSPPASGRREQFF.

This rearrangement joins TRBV25-1 to TRBJ2-5; 7 nucleotides line up with TRBD1. The V gene's germline CDR1 is MGHDK and CDR2 SYGVNS. The CDR3 is 12 residues long. After removal of 10 bases from V and 5 bases from J, the junction contained 7 bases not matched to a gene. CDR3: CATLTGLETQYF. The CDR3 nucleotides read TGTGCCACCCTGACAGGGTTGGAGACCCAGTACTTC.

The chain couples TRBV24-1 to TRBJ2-7; no definite D call. In germline, CDR1 is KGHDR, CDR2 SFDVKD. This CDR3 region has 15 residues. V was pared by 4 bases and J by 6 bases, with 18 bases between. The CDR3 DNA sequence: TGTGCCACCAGTGACCCACAGAAACCGGCTACCGAGCAGTACTTC. Translating gives CATSDPQKPATEQYF.

The chain couples TRBV27 to TRBJ1-5, with a tentative D call TRBD1 (5 bases). V was cut by 5 bases and J by 8 bases, with 16 bases left in between. CDR1 and CDR2 (germline): MNHEY, SMNVEV (reference sequence). The CDR3 runs to 14 residues. The CDR3 sequence: CASSPILGGKPQHF. The CDR3 DNA reads TGTGCCAGCAGTCCGATCCTGGGGGGGAAGCCCCAGCATTTT.

Here the CDR3 reads CAWSYRRRYNEQFF. DNA for the CDR3: TGTGCCTGGAGTTACAGACGGCGGTACAATGAGCAGTTCTTC. The V gene is TRBV30, the J gene TRBJ2-1; D is uncertain. Trimming left V 2 bases short and J 4 bases short, with 12 bases between. The CDR3 covers 14 residues. Germline-derived CDR1 and CDR2 are GTSNPN and SVGIG (reference sequence).